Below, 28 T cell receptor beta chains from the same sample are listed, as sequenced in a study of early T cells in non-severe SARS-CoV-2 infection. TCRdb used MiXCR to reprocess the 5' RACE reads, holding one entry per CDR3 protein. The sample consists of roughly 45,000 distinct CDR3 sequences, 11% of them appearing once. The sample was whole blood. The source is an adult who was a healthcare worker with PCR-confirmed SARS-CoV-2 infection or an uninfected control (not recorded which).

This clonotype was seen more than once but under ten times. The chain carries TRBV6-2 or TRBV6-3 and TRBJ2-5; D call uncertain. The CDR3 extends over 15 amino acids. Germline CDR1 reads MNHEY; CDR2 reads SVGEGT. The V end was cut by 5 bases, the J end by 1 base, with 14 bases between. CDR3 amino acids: CASSLGSYSQETQYF. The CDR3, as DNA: TGTGCCAGCAGTCTTGGAAGTTATTCCCAAGAGACCCAGTACTTC.

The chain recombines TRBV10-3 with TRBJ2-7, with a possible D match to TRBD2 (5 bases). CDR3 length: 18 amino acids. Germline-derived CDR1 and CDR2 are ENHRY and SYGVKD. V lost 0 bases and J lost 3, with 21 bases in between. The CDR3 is CAISESVAKSGTDYEQYF. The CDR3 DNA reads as TGTGCCATCAGTGAGTCGGTGGCCAAAAGCGGAACAGACTACGAGCAGTACTTC.

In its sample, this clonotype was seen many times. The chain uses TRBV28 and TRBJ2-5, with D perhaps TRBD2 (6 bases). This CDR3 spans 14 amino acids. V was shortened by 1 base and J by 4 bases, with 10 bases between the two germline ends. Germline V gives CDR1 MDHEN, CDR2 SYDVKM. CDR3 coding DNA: TGTGCCAGCAGTTTATACTTAGCGGCAGAGACCCAGTACTTC. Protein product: CASSLYLAAETQYF.

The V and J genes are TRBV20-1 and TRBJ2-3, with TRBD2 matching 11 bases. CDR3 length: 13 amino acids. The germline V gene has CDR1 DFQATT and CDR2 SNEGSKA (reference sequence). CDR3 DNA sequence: TGCACTTACTTGGGGACTAGCGGAGATACGCAGTATTTT. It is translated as CTYLGTSGDTQYF.

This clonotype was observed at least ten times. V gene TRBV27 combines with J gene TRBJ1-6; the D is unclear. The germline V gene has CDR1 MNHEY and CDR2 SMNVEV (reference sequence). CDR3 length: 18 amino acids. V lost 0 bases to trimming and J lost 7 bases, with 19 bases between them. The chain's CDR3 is CASSLSSGMGTVNSPLHF. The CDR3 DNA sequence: TGTGCCAGCAGTTTATCATCTGGAATGGGAACGGTGAATTCACCCCTCCACTTT.

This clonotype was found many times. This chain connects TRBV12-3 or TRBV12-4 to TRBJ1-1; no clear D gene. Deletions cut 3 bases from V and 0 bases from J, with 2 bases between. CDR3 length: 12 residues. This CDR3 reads CASSFMNTEAFF. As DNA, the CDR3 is TGTGCCAGCAGTTTTATGAACACTGAAGCTTTCTTT.

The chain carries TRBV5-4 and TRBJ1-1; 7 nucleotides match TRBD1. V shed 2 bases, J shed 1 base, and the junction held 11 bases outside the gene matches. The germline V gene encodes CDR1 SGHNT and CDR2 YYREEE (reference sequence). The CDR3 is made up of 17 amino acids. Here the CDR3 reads CASSFGGQRAPNTEAFF. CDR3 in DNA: TGTGCCAGCAGCTTTGGGGGACAGCGAGCCCCGAACACTGAAGCTTTCTTT.

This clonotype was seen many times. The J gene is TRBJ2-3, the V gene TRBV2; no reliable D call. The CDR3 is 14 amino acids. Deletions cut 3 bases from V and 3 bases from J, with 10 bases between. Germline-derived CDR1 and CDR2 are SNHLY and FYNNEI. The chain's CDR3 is CASSDSGWTDTQYF. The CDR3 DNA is TGTGCCAGCAGTGATTCAGGTTGGACAGATACGCAGTATTTT.

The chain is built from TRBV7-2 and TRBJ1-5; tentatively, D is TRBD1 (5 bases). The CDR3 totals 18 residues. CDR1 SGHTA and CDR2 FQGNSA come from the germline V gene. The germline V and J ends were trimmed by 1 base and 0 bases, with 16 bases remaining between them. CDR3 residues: CASSLDFQEGSSNQPQHF. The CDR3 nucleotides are TGTGCCAGCAGCTTAGACTTCCAGGAGGGGTCTAGCAATCAGCCCCAGCATTTT.

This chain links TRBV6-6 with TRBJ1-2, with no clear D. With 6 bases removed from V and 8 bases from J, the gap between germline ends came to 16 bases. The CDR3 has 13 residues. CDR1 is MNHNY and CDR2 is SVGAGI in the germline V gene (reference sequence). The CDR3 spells CASSPTTKRGYTF. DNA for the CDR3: TGTGCCAGCAGCCCGACGACGAAAAGGGGCTACACCTTC.

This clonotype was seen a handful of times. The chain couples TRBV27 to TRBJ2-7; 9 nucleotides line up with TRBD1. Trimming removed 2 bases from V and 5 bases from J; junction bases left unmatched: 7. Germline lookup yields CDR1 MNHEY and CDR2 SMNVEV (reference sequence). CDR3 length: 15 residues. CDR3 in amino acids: CASSLAGTGPNEQYF. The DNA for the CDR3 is TGTGCCAGCAGTTTAGCCGGGACAGGGCCAAACGAGCAGTACTTC.

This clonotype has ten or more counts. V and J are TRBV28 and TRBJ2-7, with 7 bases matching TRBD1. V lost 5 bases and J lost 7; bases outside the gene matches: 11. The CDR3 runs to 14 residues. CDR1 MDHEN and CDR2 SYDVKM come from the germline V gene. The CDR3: CASSRQGIRAEQYF. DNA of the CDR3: TGTGCCAGCAGTCGACAGGGAATAAGAGCAGAGCAGTACTTC. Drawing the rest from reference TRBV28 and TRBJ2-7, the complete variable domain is DVKVTQSSRYLVKRTGEKVFLECVQDMDHENMFWYRQDPGLGLRLIYFSYDVKMKEKGDIPEGYSVSREKKERFSLILESASTNQTSMYLCASSRQGIRAEQYFGPGTRLTVT.

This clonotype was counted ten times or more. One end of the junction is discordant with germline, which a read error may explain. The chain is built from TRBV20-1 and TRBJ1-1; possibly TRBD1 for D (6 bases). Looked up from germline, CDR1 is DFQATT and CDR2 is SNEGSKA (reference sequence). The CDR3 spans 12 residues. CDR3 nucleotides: TGCAGTGCTAGCTGGGGGCGAAGGGGAACCCCATTT. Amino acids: CSASWGRRGTPF.

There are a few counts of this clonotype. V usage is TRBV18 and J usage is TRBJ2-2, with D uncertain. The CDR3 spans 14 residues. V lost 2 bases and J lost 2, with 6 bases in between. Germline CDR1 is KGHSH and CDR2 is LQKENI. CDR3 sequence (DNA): TGTGCCAGCTCACCAAGCGCAAACACCGGGGAGCTGTTTTTT. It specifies CASSPSANTGELFF.

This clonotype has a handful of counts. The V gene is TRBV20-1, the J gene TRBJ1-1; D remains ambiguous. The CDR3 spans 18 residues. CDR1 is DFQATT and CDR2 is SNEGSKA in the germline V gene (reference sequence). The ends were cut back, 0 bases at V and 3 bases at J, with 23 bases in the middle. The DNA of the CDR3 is TGCAGTGCTAGAGACACCGGACCCTCAGGCAGTTTCTACACTGAAGCTTTCTTT. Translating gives CSARDTGPSGSFYTEAFF.

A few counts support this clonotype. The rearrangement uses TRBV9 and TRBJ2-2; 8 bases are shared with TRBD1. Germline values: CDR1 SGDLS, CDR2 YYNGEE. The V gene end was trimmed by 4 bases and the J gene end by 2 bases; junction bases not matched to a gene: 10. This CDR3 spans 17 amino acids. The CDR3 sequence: CASSYDSGQDNTGELFF. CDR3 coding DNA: TGTGCCAGCAGCTACGACTCGGGACAGGACAACACCGGGGAGCTGTTTTTT. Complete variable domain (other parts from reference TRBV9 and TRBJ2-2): DSGVTQTPKHLITATGQRVTLRCSPRSGDLSVYWYQQSLDQGLQFLIQYYNGEERAKGNILERFSAQQFPDLHSELNLSSLELGDSALYFCASSYDSGQDNTGELFFGEGSRLTVL.

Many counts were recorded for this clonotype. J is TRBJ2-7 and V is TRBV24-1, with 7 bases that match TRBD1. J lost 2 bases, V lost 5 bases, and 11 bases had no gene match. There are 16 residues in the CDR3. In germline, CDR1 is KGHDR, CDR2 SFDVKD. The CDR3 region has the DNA TGTGCCACCAGTGGCGGAACAGGGGACCGTCCCTACGAGCAGTACTTC. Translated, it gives CATSGGTGDRPYEQYF.

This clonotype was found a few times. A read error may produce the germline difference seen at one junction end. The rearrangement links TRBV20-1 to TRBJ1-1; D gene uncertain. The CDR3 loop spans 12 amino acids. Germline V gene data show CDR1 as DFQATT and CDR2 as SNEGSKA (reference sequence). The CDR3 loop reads CSARGSGREVFF. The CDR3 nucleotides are TGCAGTGCTAGAGGGTCCGGGCGGGAAGTTTTCTTT.

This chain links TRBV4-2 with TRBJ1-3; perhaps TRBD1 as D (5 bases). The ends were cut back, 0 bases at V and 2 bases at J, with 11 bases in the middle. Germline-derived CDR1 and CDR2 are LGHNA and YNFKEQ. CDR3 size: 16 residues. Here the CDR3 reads CASSQERGYPGNTIYF. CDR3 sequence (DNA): TGTGCCAGCAGCCAAGAGAGGGGATACCCTGGAAACACCATATATTTT.

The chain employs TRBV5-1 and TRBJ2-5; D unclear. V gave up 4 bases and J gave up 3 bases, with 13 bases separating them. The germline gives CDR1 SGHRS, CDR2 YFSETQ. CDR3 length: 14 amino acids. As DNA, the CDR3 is TGCGCCAGCAGCCGACCGGGCAGCGAAGAGACCCAGTACTTC. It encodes CASSRPGSEETQYF.

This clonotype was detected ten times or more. The CDR3 sequence: CASSLDWGGTEAFF. CDR3 nucleotide sequence: TGTGCCAGCAGCTTAGATTGGGGGGGCACTGAAGCTTTCTTT. The chain employs TRBV11-2 and TRBJ1-1; D is perhaps TRBD1 (5 bases). This CDR3 has 14 amino acids. Germline V CDR1 and CDR2: SGHAT, FQNNGV. V dropped 0 bases and J dropped 4 bases, with 9 bases sitting between them.

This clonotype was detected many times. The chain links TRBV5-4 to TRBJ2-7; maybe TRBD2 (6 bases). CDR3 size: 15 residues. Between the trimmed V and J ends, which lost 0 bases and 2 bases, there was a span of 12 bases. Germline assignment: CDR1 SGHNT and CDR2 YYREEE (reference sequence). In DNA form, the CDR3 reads TGTGCCAGCAGCTTGGGCGGGGACGGCCCCTACGAGCAGTACTTC. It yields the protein CASSLGGDGPYEQYF.

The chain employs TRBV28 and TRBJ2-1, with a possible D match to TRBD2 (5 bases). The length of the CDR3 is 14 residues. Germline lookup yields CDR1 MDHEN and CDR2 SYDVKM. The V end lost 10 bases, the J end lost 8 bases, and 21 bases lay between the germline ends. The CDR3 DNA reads TGTGCCACCCTAGGTGGGCTAGCTAGATATGAGCAGTTCTTC. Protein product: CATLGGLARYEQFF.

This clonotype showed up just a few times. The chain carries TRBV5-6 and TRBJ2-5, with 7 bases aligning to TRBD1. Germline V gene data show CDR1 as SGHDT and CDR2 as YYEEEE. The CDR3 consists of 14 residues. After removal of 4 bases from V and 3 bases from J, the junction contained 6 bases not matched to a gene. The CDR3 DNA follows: TGTGCCAGCAGCCCCGGGACAGAGGAAGAGACCCAGTACTTC. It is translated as CASSPGTEEETQYF.

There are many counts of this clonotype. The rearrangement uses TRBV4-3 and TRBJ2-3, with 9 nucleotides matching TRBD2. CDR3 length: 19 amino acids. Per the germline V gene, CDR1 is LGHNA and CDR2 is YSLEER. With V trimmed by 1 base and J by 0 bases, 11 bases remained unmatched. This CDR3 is CASSQGLFAGGPSTDTQYF. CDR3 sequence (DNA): TGCGCCAGCAGCCAAGGACTATTTGCGGGAGGGCCCAGCACAGATACGCAGTATTTT.

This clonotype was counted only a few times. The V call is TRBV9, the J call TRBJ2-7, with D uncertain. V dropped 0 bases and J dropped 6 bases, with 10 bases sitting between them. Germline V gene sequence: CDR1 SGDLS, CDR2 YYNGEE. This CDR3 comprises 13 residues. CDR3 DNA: TGTGCCAGCAGCGTAGGATCGGGTAGCGAGCAGTACTTC. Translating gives CASSVGSGSEQYF.

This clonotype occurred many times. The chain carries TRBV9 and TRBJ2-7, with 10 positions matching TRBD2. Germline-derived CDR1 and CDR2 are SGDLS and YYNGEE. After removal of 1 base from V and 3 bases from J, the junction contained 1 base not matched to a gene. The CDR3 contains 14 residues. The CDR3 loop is CASSVTSGDYEQYF. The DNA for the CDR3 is TGTGCCAGCAGCGTAACTAGCGGGGACTACGAGCAGTACTTC.

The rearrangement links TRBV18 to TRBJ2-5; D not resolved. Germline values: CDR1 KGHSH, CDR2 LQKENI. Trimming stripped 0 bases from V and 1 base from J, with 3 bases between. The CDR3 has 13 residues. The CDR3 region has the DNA TGTGCCAGCTCACCACCCAGCCAAGAGACCCAGTACTTC. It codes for CASSPPSQETQYF.